Sequencing of this TCR beta chain was carried out in a study of beta chain features in type 1 diabetes. Study observations and caveats: Type 1 diabetes patients had VDJ junctions that carried fewer insertions and more deletions. TCRB CDR3s were moderately but significantly shorter in Type 1 diabetes patients in all four CD4+ subsets.

Sequencing targeted expressed TCRB transcripts, as all isolated RNA had been reverse transcribed. Naive, central memory and regulatory T cell samples came to a mean of around 3.5 million reads. TCRdb's table, derived via immunoSEQ multiplex PCR, lists solely in-frame clones and lacks some. The sample holds 400,000 or so clones, around 13% seen once. There are 15 residues in the CDR3. The germline V gene has CDR1 MNHEY and CDR2 SMNVEV (reference sequence). The V gene lost 0 bases and the J gene lost 4 bases, with 12 bases spanning the gap. This clone has just a few counts. The antigen is unknown. This receptor was identified in a woman aged 18-29 years with type 1 diabetes. The sequencing input was naive CD4+ T cells from blood. The chain uses TRBV27 and TRBJ1-2; unclear D gene. Written as DNA, the CDR3 is TGTGCCAGCAGTTTATCGTCGGCCAGGTTCTATGGCTACACCTTC. It codes for CASSLSSARFYGYTF.